Following are 25 T cell receptor beta chains from one sample sequenced in a study of blood T cell repertoires in COVID-19. Libraries were prepared by immunoSEQ multiplex PCR; TCRdb keeps only in-frame clonotypes and omits some of them. The sample lists roughly 180,000 clones; about 78% were seen once. Sequenced sample: peripheral blood. The receptor source for this set is a woman aged 50 to 60 with active or convalescent COVID-19.

This sequence joins TRBV3-1 (or the pseudogene TRBV3-2) and TRBJ1-1, with a tentative D call TRBD1 (5 bases). Trimming took off 2 bases at V and 4 bases at J, with 8 bases between the two ends. Germline V gives CDR1 LGHDT, CDR2 YNNKEL (reference sequence). The CDR3 is 13 amino acids. The CDR3 spells CASSQRRATEAFF. The CDR3 bases are TGTGCCAGCAGCCAACGCAGGGCCACTGAAGCTTTCTTT.

V is TRBV29-1 and J is TRBJ1-1; D not resolved. The germline gives CDR1 SQVTM, CDR2 ANQGSEA. The CDR3 extends over 12 amino acids. The V gene lost 4 bases and the J gene lost 1 base, with 7 bases spanning the gap. The CDR3 region is CSVVTGNTEAFF. The DNA of the CDR3 is TGCAGCGTTGTAACGGGGAACACTGAAGCTTTCTTT.

The chain recombines TRBV24-1 with TRBJ2-5; D unresolved. CDR3 length: 12 residues. The V gene's germline CDR1 is KGHDR and CDR2 SFDVKD. The germline V and J ends were trimmed by 5 bases and 4 bases, with 7 bases remaining between them. CDR3 amino acids: CATSGSGETQYF. In DNA, the CDR3 is TGTGCCACCAGTGGTTCCGGAGAGACCCAGTACTTC.

V gene TRBV9 combines with J gene TRBJ2-1; TRBD2 is a possible D gene (5 bases). The CDR3 runs 16 residues. Germline V gene data show CDR1 as SGDLS and CDR2 as YYNGEE. V lost 0 bases and J 6 bases, leaving 16 bases between the germline ends. CDR3 amino acids: CASSVALKVEGNEQFF. The CDR3 bases are TGTGCCAGCAGCGTAGCCCTCAAGGTCGAGGGCAATGAGCAGTTCTTC.

This rearrangement joins TRBV7-3 to TRBJ2-3; the match to TRBD1 covers 11 bases. Germline trimming cut 5 bases from V and 3 bases from J; bases unmatched to any gene: 4. The CDR3 runs to 15 residues. Germline-derived CDR1 and CDR2 are SGHTA and FQGTGA. The CDR3 sequence: CASSPDRGLTDTQYF. The CDR3 DNA sequence: TGTGCCAGCAGCCCGGACAGGGGGCTGACAGATACGCAGTATTTT.

The chain recombines TRBV27 with TRBJ2-1; the D gene is possibly TRBD1 (6 bases). Trimming left V 5 bases short and J 6 bases short, with 20 bases between. CDR1 is MNHEY and CDR2 is SMNVEV in the germline V gene (reference sequence). This CDR3 spans 16 amino acids. Here the CDR3 reads CASSEDSTYPFNEQFF. In nucleotides, the CDR3 is TGTGCCAGCAGTGAGGACAGCACTTACCCCTTCAATGAGCAGTTCTTC.

The chain carries TRBV12-3 or TRBV12-4 and TRBJ2-7; D perhaps matches TRBD1 (5 bases). CDR3 length: 12 amino acids. V lost 5 bases to trimming and J lost 3 bases, with 8 bases between them. The CDR3 reads CASSPQVYEQYF. The CDR3 DNA reads as TGTGCCAGCAGTCCACAGGTCTACGAGCAGTACTTC.

J is TRBJ2-5 and V is TRBV2; D remains unclear. In germline, CDR1 is SNHLY, CDR2 FYNNEI. Between the trimmed V and J ends, which lost 8 bases and 3 bases, there was a span of 13 bases. The CDR3 is 13 residues long. CDR3 sequence: CASPAGGKETQYF. CDR3 in DNA: TGTGCCAGCCCTGCCGGCGGTAAAGAGACCCAGTACTTC.

The chain carries TRBV7-2 and TRBJ1-4, with D possibly TRBD1 on 5 matching bases. Germline CDR1 and CDR2: SGHTA and FQGNSA. Trimming pared 5 bases from V and 8 bases from J, leaving 15 bases between. The CDR3 has 14 residues. This CDR3 reads CASSRGDGPEKLFF. The CDR3 nucleotides read TGTGCCAGCAGCCGGGGGGACGGACCGGAAAAACTGTTTTTT.

CDR3 nucleotide sequence: TGTGCCAGCAGTGCCGGGACATCCGAGAATCAGCCCCAGCATTTT. Amino acids: CASSAGTSENQPQHF. The chain joins TRBV7-9 to TRBJ1-5, with a possible D match to TRBD1 (6 bases). The CDR3 extends over 15 amino acids. V lost 6 bases to trimming and J lost 4 bases, with 16 bases between them. The germline V gene encodes CDR1 SEHNR and CDR2 FQNEAQ (reference sequence).

The gene calls are TRBV11-1 and TRBJ1-1, with 7 bases that match TRBD1. V shed 5 bases and J 2 bases; nucleotides not matched to a gene: 8. Germline CDR1 and CDR2: SGHAT and FQDESV (reference sequence). The CDR3 sequence is 15 residues long. The CDR3 protein is CASSQRTGKNTEAFF. CDR3 DNA: TGTGCCAGCAGCCAAAGGACAGGAAAAAACACTGAAGCTTTCTTT.

The CDR3 DNA reads TGCGCCAGCAGTGAAGAGACTTGGGATGAAAAACTGTTTTTT. This translates into CASSEETWDEKLFF. V and J are TRBV10-2 and TRBJ1-4; no firm D call. The CDR3 loop spans 14 amino acids. The germline CDR1 and CDR2 sequences are WSHSY and SAAADI. V was cut by 3 bases and J by 6 bases, with 11 bases left in between.

The chain combines TRBV5-6 with TRBJ1-1; possible D gene TRBD1, 5 bases. CDR1 and CDR2 from the germline V gene are SGHDT and YYEEEE. V gave up 1 base and J gave up 1 base, with 5 bases separating them. The CDR3 consists of 13 residues. The CDR3 is CASSLQGNTEAFF. DNA of the CDR3: TGTGCCAGCAGCTTGCAGGGGAACACTGAAGCTTTCTTT.

The V and J genes are TRBV10-3 and TRBJ1-2, with D perhaps matching TRBD1 (6 bases). There are 15 residues in the CDR3. The V gene's germline CDR1 is ENHRY and CDR2 SYGVKD. V gave up 0 bases and J gave up 7 bases, with 15 bases separating them. CDR3 nucleotides: TGTGCCATCAGTGAGTCGCAGAGGGGGGGTCGTGGCTACACCTTC. As protein: CAISESQRGGRGYTF.

This chain connects TRBV7-9 to TRBJ2-6; 7 positions match TRBD1. V was clipped by 3 bases and J by 0 bases; unmatched bases: 11. Germline CDR1 and CDR2: SEHNR and FQNEAQ (reference sequence). The CDR3 runs 19 residues. CDR3 amino acids: CASSFRSTGPSSGANVLTF. The CDR3 bases are TGTGCCAGCAGCTTTAGATCGACAGGGCCCAGCTCTGGGGCCAACGTCCTGACTTTC.

The chain links TRBV18 to TRBJ2-1, with D perhaps TRBD2 (6 bases). V was pared by 3 bases and J by 15 bases, with 21 bases between. Germline values: CDR1 KGHSH, CDR2 LQKENI. This CDR3 has 14 amino acids. The CDR3, as DNA: TGTGCCAGCTCACCGCGCGCGGGACGGGAAAGTATGTTCTTC. Protein product: CASSPRAGRESMFF.

The genes are TRBV12-3 or TRBV12-4 and TRBJ1-2, with 10 bases identical to TRBD1. V lost 11 bases, J lost 4 bases, and 4 bases stayed unmatched. There are 12 residues in the CDR3. The CDR3 loop reads CASRDRGYGYTF. CDR3 coding DNA: TGTGCCTCCCGGGACAGGGGCTATGGCTACACCTTC.

The chain combines TRBV18 with TRBJ2-6; 9 bases match TRBD2. The CDR3 has 19 amino acids. The V gene end was trimmed by 3 bases and the J gene end by 0 bases; junction bases not matched to a gene: 9. In germline, CDR1 is KGHSH, CDR2 LQKENI. The DNA of the CDR3 is TGTGCCAGCTCACCCAAATGGGGACTAGCCTCCTCTGGGGCCAACGTCCTGACTTTC. It translates to CASSPKWGLASSGANVLTF.

This rearrangement joins TRBV6-5 to TRBJ2-3; D is perhaps TRBD2 (5 bases). The CDR3 consists of 12 residues. The V end was cut by 8 bases, the J end by 11 bases, with 17 bases between. CDR1 and CDR2 from the germline V gene are MNHEY and SVGAGI. The CDR3 coding sequence is TGTGCCAGCTCCGACTACGGACGAGGGCAGTATTTT. Encoded protein: CASSDYGRGQYF.

This clone was seen a single time. The chain combines TRBV7-2 with TRBJ2-7; 7 bases fit TRBD1. This CDR3 is 14 amino acids long. The germline V gene encodes CDR1 SGHTA and CDR2 FQGNSA. The V gene end was trimmed by 0 bases and the J gene end by 4 bases; junction bases not matched to a gene: 3. This CDR3 reads CASSLAGQNYEQYF. The CDR3 nucleotides read TGTGCCAGCAGCTTAGCGGGACAGAATTACGAGCAGTACTTC.

The V and J genes are TRBV5-5 and TRBJ1-1, with 9 bases lining up with TRBD1. Losses at the gene ends were 4 bases for V and 7 bases for J; bases not matched to a gene: 8. This CDR3 is 14 amino acids long. Germline V gene data show CDR1 as SGHKS and CDR2 as YYEKEE (reference sequence). The CDR3 DNA follows: TGTGCCAGCAGCATGGGACAGGGAGTAGGTGAAGCTTTCTTT. This translates into CASSMGQGVGEAFF.

This sequence joins TRBV28 and TRBJ1-3, with D unclear. V lost 2 bases and J lost 0, with 11 bases in between. The CDR3 contains 16 residues. Looked up from germline, CDR1 is MDHEN and CDR2 is SYDVKM. The CDR3 region is CASSLLEPYSGNTIYF. The CDR3, as DNA: TGTGCCAGCAGTTTACTAGAGCCTTACTCTGGAAACACCATATATTTT.

This clone showed up just a few times. The J gene is TRBJ2-7, the V gene TRBV7-2; no reliable D call. The ends were cut back, 1 base at V and 5 bases at J, with 15 bases in the middle. Germline V CDR1 and CDR2: SGHTA, FQGNSA. The CDR3 contains 15 residues. CDR3: CASSLVVRKWDEQYF. CDR3 sequence (DNA): TGTGCCAGCAGCTTAGTGGTCAGGAAATGGGACGAGCAGTACTTC.

The rearrangement joins TRBV15 to TRBJ1-3; 11 nucleotides align to TRBD1. The CDR3 contains 14 residues. Germline CDR1 is LNHNV and CDR2 is YYDKDF (reference sequence). V shed 8 bases and J 7 bases; nucleotides not matched to a gene: 7. CDR3 region: CATRPGTGGNTIYF. CDR3 DNA sequence: TGTGCCACCCGTCCCGGGACAGGGGGGAACACCATATATTTT.

Only a few counts were recorded for this clone. The chain carries TRBV21-1 and TRBJ2-7; the table's D call of TRBD2 was not tested on the DNA. TRBV21-1 is a pseudogene locus. The CDR3 spans 18 residues. The chain's CDR3 is CASSSGTSGLPSTPEQYF. CDR3 in DNA: TGTGCCAGCAGCAGTGGGACTAGCGGGCTCCCCTCTACGCCCGAGCAGTACTTC.